The TCR beta chain under discussion was sequenced for a study of regulatory T cells in long-lasting Graves disease. Study information: Over 5 years of antithyroid drugs with positive TSH receptor antibodies was taken to mean persistent Graves' disease.

There are many counts of this clonotype. The antigen is undetermined. The time point: persistent/refractory GD, antithyroid drugs over 5 years with positive TRAb. RNA isolated from PBMCs was used to make the TCR library. The EDTA tubes were filled with about 9 milliliters of drawn peripheral blood. Relying on iRepertoire HTBI primers and Arm-PCR of CDR3 regions, the team built TCR beta libraries. MiXCR, applied by TCRdb to the multiplex PCR reads, yields one record per CDR3 protein. Of roughly 430,000 distinct CDR3 sequences in the sample, around a fifth were seen once. Study-level findings and limits: Persistent patients had a count of shared public clonotypes (around 2,700) that exceeded that of new patients (around 960).

The sequence was collected from a female donor with Graves disease. The source was peripheral blood mononuclear cells (PBMCs), collected when the disease was refractory, from a patient treated with antithyroid drugs.

The CDR3 DNA sequence: TGTGCCAGCAGCGGTCAGAACTTCGGTGAAGAGACCCAGTACTTC. It encodes CASSGQNFGEETQYF. The chain joins TRBV5-8 to TRBJ2-5, with D hard to call. There are 15 residues in the CDR3. CDR1 is SGHTS and CDR2 is YDEGEE in the germline V gene. V dropped 4 bases and J dropped 3 bases, with 16 bases sitting between them.